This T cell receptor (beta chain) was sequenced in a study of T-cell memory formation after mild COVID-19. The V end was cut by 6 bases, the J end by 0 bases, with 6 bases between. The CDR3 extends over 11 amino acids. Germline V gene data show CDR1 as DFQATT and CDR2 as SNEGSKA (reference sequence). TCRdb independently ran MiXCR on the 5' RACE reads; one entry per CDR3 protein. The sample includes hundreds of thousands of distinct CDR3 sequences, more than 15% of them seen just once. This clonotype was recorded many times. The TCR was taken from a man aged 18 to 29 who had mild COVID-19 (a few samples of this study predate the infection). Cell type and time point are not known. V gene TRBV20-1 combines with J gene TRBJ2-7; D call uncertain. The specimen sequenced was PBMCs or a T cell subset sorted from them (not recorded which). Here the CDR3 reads CSALDSYEQYF. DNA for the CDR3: TGCAGTGCGCTGGACTCCTACGAGCAGTACTTC.